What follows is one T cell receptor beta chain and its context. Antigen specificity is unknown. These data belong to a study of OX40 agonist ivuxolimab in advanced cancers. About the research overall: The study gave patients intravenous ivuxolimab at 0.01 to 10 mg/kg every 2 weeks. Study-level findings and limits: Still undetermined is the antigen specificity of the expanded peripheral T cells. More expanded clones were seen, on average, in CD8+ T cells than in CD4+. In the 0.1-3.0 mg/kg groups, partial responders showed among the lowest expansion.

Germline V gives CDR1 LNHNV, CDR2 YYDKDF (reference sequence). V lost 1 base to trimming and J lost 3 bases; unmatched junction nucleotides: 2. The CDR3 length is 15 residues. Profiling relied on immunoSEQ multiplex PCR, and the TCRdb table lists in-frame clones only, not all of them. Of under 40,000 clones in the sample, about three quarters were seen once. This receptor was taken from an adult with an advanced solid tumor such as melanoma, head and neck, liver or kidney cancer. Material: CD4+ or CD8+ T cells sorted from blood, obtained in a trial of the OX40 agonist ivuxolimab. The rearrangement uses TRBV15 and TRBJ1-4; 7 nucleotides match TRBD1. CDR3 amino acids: CATSRAGGANEKLFF. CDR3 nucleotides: TGTGCCACCAGCAGAGCAGGGGGGGCTAATGAAAAACTGTTTTTT.